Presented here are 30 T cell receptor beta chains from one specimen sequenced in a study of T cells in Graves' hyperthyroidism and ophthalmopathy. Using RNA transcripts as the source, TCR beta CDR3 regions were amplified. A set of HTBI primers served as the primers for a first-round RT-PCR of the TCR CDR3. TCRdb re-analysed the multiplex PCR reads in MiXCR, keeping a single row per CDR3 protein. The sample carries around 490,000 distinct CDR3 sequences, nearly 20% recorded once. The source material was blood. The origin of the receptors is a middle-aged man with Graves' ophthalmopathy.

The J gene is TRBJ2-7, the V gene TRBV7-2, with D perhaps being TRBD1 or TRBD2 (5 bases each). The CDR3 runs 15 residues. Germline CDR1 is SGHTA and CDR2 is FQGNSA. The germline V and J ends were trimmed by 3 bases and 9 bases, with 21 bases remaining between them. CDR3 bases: TGTGCCAGCAGCTTCCGGTCAGGGTCTGTGAGCGGGCAGTACTTC. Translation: CASSFRSGSVSGQYF.

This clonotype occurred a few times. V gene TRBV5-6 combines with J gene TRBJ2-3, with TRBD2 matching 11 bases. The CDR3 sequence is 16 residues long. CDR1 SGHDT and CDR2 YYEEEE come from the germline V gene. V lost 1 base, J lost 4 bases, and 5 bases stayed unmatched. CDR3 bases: TGTGCCAGCAGCTTGACTAGCGGGAGATCGCCAGATACGCAGTATTTT. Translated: CASSLTSGRSPDTQYF.

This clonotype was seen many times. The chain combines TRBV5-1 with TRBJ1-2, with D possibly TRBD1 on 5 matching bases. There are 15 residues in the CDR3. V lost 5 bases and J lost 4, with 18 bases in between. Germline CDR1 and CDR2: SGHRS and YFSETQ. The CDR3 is CASSPTGTDGYGYTF. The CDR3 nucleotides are TGCGCCAGCAGTCCAACCGGGACGGACGGCTATGGCTACACCTTC. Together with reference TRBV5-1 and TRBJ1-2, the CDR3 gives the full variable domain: KAGVTQTPRYLIKTRGQQVTLSCSPISGHRSVSWYQQTPGQGLQFLFEYFSETQRNKGNFPGRFSGRQFSNSRSEMNVSTLELGDSALYLCASSPTGTDGYGYTFGSGTRLTVV.

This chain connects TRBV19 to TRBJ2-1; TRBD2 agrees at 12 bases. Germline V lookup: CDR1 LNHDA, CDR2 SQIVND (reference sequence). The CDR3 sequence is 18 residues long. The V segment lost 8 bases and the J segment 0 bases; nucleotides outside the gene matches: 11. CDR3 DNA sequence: TGTGCCAGTGTAGGGGCTAGCGGGGGGGCCGGCTCCTACAATGAGCAGTTCTTC. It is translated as CASVGASGGAGSYNEQFF.

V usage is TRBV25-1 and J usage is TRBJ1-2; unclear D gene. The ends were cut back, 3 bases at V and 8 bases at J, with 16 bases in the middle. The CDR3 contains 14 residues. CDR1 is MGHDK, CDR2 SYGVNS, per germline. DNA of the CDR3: TGTGCCAGCAGTGATTATACGGGGTTAGCAGGCTACACCTTC. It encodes CASSDYTGLAGYTF.

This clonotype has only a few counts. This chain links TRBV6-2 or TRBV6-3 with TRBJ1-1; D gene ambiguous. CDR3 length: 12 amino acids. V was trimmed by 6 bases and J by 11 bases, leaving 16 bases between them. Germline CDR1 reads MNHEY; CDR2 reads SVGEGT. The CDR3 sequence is CASRDWSFRAFF. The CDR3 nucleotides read TGTGCCAGCAGGGATTGGTCTTTCCGGGCTTTCTTT.

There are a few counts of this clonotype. Written as DNA, the CDR3 is TGCAGCGCCCGAGAGGGACAGGGGACTGGCTACACCTTC. Its translation is CSAREGQGTGYTF. V usage is TRBV29-1 and J usage is TRBJ1-2; 10 bases map to TRBD1. V was pared by 7 bases and J by 7 bases, with 9 bases of the junction left unmatched. Germline CDR1 and CDR2: SQVTM and ANQGSEA. The CDR3 is made up of 13 amino acids.

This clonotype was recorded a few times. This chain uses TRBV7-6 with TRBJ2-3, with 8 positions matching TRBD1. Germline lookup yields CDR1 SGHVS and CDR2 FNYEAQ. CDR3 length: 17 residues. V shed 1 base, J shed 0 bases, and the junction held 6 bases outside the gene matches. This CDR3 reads CASSLVGTGASTDTQYF. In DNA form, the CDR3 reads TGTGCCAGCAGCTTAGTCGGGACAGGTGCTAGCACAGATACGCAGTATTTT.

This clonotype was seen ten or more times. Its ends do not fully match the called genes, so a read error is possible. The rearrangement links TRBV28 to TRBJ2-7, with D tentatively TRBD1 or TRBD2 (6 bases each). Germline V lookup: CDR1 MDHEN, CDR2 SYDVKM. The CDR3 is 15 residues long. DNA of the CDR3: TGTGCCAGCAGACCCAGGGGCGGAGGGTCCTACGGGCAGTACTTC. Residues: CASRPRGGGSYGQYF.

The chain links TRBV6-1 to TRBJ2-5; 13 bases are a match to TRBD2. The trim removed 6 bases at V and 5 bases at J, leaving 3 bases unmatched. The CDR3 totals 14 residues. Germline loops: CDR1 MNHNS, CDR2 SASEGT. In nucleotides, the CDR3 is TGTGCCAGCAGACTAGCGGGAGGGCTGGAGACCCAGTACTTC. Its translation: CASRLAGGLETQYF.

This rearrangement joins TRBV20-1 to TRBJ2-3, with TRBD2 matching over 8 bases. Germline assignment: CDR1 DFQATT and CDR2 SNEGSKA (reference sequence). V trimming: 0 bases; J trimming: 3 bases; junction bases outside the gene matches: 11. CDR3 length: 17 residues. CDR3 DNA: TGCAGTGCTAGAGACGCTATTAGGGCGGGAGGTACAGATACGCAGTATTTT. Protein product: CSARDAIRAGGTDTQYF.

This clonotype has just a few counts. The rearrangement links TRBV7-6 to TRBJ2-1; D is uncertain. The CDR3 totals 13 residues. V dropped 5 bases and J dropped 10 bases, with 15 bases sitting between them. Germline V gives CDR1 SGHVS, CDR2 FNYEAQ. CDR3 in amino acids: CASSPQPPREQFF. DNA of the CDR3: TGTGCCAGCAGCCCTCAGCCCCCTAGGGAGCAGTTCTTC.

CDR3 sequence (DNA): TGTGCCAGCAGTTTAGGGGCTCTCCGTGGCTACACCTTC. Translated: CASSLGALRGYTF. The chain carries TRBV12-3 or TRBV12-4 and TRBJ1-2, with unresolved D. V dropped 1 base and J dropped 7 bases, with 10 bases sitting between them. The CDR3 has 13 amino acids.

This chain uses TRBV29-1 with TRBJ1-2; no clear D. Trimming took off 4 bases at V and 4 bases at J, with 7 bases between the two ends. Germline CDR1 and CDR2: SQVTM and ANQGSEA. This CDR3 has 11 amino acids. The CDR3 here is CSVGEVYGYTF. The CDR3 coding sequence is TGCAGCGTTGGTGAGGTCTATGGCTACACCTTC.

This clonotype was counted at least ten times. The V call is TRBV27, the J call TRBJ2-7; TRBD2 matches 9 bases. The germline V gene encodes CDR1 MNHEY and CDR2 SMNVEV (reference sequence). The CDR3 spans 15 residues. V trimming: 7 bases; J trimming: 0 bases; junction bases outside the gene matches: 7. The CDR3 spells CASNRLAASSYEQYF. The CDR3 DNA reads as TGTGCCAGCAATCGACTAGCGGCGAGCTCCTACGAGCAGTACTTC.

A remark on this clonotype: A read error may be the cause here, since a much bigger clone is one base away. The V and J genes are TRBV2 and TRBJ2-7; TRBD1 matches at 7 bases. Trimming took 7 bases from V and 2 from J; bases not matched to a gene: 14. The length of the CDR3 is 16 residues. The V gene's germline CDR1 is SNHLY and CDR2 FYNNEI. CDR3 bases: TGTGCCAGCATTGATGGCCGGACAGGACAAACCTACGAGCAGTACTTC. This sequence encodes CASIDGRTGQTYEQYF.

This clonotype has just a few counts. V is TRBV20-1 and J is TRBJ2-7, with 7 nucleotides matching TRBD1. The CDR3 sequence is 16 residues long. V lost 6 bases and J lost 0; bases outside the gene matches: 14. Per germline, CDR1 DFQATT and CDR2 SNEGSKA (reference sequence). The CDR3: CSAKYAGDRASYEQYF. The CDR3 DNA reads TGCAGTGCCAAGTACGCTGGCGACAGGGCCTCCTACGAGCAGTACTTC.

CDR3 loop: CASSQVSGVYGYTF. CDR3 sequence (DNA): TGCGCCAGCAGCCAAGTTTCAGGGGTCTATGGCTACACCTTC. This chain joins TRBV4-3 and TRBJ1-2; possible D gene TRBD1, 6 bases. The CDR3 is 14 amino acids. Germline V gene data show CDR1 as LGHNA and CDR2 as YSLEER. The V end was cut by 1 base, the J end by 4 bases, with 10 bases between.

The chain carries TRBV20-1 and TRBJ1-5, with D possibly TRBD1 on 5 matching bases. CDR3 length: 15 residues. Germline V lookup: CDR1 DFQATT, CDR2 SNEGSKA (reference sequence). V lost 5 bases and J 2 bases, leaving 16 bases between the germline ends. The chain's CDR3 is CSAERRGAGNQPQHF. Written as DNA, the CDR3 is TGCAGTGCTGAAAGGCGGGGCGCGGGCAATCAGCCCCAGCATTTT.

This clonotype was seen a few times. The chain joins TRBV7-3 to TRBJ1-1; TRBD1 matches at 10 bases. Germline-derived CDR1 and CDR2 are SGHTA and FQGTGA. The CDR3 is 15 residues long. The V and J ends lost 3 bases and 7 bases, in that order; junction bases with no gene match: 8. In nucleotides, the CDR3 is TGTGCCAGCAGCTTGGGACAGGGGTTCATGAGTGAAGCTTTCTTT. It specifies CASSLGQGFMSEAFF. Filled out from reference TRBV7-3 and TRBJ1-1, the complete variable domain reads GAGVSQTPSNKVTEKGKYVELRCDPISGHTALYWYRQSLGQGPEFLIYFQGTGAADDSGLPNDRFFAVRPEGSVSTLKIQRTERGDSAVYLCASSLGQGFMSEAFFGQGTRLTVV.

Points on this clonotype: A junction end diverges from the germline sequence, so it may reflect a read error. CDR3 DNA: TGTGCCAACAGTGTTATGATGCAGCAGTACTTC. It specifies CANSVMMQQYF. The V and J genes are TRBV12-3 or TRBV12-4 and TRBJ2-7, with D unresolved. The CDR3 extends over 11 amino acids.

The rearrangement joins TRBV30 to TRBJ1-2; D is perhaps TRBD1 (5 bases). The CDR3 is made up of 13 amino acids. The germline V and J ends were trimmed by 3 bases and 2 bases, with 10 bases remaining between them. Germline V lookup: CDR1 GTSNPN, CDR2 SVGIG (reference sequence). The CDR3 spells CAWRETENYGYTF. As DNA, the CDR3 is TGTGCCTGGAGAGAGACAGAAAACTATGGCTACACCTTC. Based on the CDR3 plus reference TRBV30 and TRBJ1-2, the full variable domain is SQTIHQWPATLVQPVGSPLSLECTVEGTSNPNLYWYRQAAGRGLQLLFYSVGIGQISSEVPQNLSASRPQDRQFILSSKKLLLSDSGFYLCAWRETENYGYTFGSGTRLTVV.

This CDR3 is CASSSYRAGANVLTF. The CDR3 nucleotides are TGTGCCAGCAGCTCCTACAGGGCTGGGGCCAACGTCCTGACTTTC. The chain employs TRBV7-3 and TRBJ2-6; possible D gene TRBD1, 6 bases. The germline CDR1 and CDR2 sequences are SGHTA and FQGTGA. Trimming removed 4 bases at V and 2 bases at J, with 9 bases between. The CDR3 has 15 amino acids.

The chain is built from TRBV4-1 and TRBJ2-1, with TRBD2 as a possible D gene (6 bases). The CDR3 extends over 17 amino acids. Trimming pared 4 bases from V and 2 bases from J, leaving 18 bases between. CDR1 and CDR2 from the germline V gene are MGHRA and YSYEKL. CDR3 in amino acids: CASSPGAWGDPYNEQFF. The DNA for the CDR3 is TGCGCCAGCAGCCCAGGCGCCTGGGGGGACCCCTACAATGAGCAGTTCTTC.

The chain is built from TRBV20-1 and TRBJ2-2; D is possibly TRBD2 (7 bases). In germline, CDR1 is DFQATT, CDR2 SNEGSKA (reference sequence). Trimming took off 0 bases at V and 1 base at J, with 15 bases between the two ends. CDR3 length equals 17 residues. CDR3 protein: CSARDGGAGLNTGELFF. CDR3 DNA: TGCAGTGCTAGAGATGGGGGGGCAGGGTTGAACACCGGGGAGCTGTTTTTT.

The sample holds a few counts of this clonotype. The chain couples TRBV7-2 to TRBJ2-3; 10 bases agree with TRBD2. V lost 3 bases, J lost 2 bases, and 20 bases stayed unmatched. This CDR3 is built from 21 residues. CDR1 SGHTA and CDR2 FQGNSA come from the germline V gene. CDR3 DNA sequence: TGTGCCAGCAGCTTCGACCGGACTAGCGGCAGATACCTTGCACACACAGATACGCAGTATTTT. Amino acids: CASSFDRTSGRYLAHTDTQYF. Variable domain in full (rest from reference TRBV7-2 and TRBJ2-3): GAGVSQSPSNKVTEKGKDVELRCDPISGHTALYWYRQSLGQGLEFLIYFQGNSAPDKSGLPSDRFSAERTGGSVSTLTIQRTQQEDSAVYLCASSFDRTSGRYLAHTDTQYFGPGTRLTVL.

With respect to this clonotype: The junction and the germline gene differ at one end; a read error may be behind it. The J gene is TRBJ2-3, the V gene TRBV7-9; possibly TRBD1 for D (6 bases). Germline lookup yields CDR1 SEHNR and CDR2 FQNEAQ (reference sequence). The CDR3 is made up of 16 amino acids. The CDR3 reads CANSLGTGWFADTQYF. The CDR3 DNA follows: TGTGCCAACAGCTTGGGAACAGGGTGGTTCGCAGATACGCAGTATTTT.

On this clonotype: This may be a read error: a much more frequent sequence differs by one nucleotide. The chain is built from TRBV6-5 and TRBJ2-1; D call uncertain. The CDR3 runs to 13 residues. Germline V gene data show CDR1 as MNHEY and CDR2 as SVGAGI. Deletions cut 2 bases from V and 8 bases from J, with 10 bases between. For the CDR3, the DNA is TGTGCCAGCAGTTACGACCGGTACGATGAGCAGTTCTTC. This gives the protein CASSYDRYDEQFF.

As DNA, the CDR3 is TGTGCCAGCAACCCGGCGGCCATGAACACTGAAGCTTTCTTT. This encodes CASNPAAMNTEAFF. The chain carries TRBV9 and TRBJ1-1; D is unresolved. CDR3 length: 14 residues. The germline CDR1 and CDR2 sequences are SGDLS and YYNGEE. Trimming cost V 6 bases and J 0 bases, with 12 bases left between them.

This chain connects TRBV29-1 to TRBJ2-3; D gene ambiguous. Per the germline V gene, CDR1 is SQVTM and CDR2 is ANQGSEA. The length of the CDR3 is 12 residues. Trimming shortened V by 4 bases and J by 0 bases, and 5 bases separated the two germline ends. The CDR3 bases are TGCAGCGTTGGAGTTAGCACAGATACGCAGTATTTT. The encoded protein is CSVGVSTDTQYF.